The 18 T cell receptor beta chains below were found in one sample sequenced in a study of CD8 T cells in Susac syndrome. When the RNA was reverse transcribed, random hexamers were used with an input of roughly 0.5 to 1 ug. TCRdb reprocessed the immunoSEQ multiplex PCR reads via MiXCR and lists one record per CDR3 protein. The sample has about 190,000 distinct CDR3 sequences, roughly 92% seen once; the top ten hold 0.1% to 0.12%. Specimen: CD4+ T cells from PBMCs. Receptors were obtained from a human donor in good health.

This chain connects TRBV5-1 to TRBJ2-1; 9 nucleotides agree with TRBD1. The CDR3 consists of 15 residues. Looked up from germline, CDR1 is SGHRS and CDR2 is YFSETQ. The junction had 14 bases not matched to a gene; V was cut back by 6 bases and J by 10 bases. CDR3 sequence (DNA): TGCGCCAGCACCCCTATCGTTACAGGGGGCGGGGAGCAGTTCTTC. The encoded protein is CASTPIVTGGGEQFF.

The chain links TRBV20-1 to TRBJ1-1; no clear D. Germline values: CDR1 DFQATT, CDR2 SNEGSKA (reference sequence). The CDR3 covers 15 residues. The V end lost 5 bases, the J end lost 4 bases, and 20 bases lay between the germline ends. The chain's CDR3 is CSALSAPQGSTEAFF. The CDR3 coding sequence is TGCAGTGCTCTCTCAGCCCCCCAAGGGAGCACTGAAGCTTTCTTT.

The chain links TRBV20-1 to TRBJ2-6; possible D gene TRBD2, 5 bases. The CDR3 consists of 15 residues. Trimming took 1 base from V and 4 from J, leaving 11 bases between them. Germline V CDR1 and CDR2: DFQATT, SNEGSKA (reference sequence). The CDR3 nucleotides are TGCAGTGCTAGAGTTCTAGCCATCGGGGCCAACGTCCTGACTTTC. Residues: CSARVLAIGANVLTF.

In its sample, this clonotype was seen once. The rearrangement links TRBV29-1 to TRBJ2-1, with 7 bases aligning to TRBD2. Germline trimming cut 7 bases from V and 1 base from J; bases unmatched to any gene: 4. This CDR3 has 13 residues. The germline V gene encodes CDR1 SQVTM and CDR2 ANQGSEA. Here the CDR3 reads CSARGGSYNEQFF. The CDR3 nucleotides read TGCAGCGCGCGCGGGGGTTCCTACAATGAGCAGTTCTTC.

CDR3 in amino acids: CASSYSLQGANYGYTF. The CDR3 nucleotides read TGTGCCAGCAGTTACTCCTTACAGGGGGCTAACTATGGCTACACCTTC. The chain links TRBV6-5 to TRBJ1-2; 8 positions agree with TRBD1. The CDR3 totals 16 residues. CDR1 MNHEY and CDR2 SVGAGI come from the germline V gene. V trimming: 0 bases; J trimming: 0 bases; junction bases outside the gene matches: 3.

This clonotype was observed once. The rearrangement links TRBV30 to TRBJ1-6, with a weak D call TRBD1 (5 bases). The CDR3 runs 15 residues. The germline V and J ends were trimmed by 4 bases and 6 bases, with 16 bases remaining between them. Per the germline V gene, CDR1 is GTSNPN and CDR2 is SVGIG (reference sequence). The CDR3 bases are TGTGCCTGGACTCTGGGTGGGAGGGGTAATTCACCCCTCCACTTT. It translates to CAWTLGGRGNSPLHF.

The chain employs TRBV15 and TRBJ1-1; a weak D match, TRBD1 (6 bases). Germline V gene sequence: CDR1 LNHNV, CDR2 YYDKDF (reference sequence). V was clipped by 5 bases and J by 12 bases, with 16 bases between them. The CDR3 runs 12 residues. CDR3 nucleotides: TGTGCCACCAGCCAAATACAGGGAAAAACTTTCTTT. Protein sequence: CATSQIQGKTFF.

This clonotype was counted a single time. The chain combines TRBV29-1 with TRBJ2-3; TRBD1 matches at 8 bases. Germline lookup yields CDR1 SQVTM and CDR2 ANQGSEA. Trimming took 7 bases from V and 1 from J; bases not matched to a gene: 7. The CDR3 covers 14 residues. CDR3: CSGTGGSRTDTQYF. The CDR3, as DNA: TGCAGCGGAACAGGGGGAAGTCGCACAGATACGCAGTATTTT.

The CDR3 protein is CASSQDLGVDAEAFF. For the CDR3, the DNA is TGCGCCAGCAGCCAAGATTTGGGGGTTGATGCTGAAGCTTTCTTT. J is TRBJ1-1 and V is TRBV4-3; maybe TRBD1 (5 bases). Germline assignment: CDR1 LGHNA and CDR2 YSLEER. Trimming stripped 0 bases from V and 6 bases from J, with 14 bases between. This CDR3 contains 15 residues.

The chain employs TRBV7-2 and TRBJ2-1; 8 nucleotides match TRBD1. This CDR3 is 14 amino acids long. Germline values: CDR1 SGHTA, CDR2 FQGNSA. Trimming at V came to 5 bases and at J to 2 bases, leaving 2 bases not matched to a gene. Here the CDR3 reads CASSTGGTYNEQFF. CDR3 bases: TGTGCCAGCAGCACAGGGGGGACCTACAATGAGCAGTTCTTC.

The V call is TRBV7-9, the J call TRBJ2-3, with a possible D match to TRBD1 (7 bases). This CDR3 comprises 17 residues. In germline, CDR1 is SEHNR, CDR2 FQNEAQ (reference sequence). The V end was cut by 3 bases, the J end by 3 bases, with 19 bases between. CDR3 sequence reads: CASSFELRQGGTDTQYF. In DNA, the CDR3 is TGTGCCAGCAGCTTTGAGCTTCGGCAGGGGGGAACAGATACGCAGTATTTT.

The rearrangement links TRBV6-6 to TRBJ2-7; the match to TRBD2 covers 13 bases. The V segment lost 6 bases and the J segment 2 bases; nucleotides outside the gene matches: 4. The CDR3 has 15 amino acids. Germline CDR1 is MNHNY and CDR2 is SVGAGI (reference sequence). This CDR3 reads CASSQTSGGTYEQYF. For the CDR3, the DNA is TGTGCCAGCAGCCAGACTAGCGGGGGGACCTACGAGCAGTACTTC.

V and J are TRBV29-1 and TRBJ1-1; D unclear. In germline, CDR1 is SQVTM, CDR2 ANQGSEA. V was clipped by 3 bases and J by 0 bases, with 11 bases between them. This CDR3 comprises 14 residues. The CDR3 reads CSVDRTLMNTEAFF. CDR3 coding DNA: TGCAGCGTTGACCGAACCCTCATGAACACTGAAGCTTTCTTT.

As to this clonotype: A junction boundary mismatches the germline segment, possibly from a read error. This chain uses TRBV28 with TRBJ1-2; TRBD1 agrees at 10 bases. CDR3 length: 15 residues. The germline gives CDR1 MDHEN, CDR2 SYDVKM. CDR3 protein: CANSLWTGGNYGYTF. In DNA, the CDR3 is TGTGCCAACAGTTTATGGACAGGGGGAAACTATGGCTACACCTTC.

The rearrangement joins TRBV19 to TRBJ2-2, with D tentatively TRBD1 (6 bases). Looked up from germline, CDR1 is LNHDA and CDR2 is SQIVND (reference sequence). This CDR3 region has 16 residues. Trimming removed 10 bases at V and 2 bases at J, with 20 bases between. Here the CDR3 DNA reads TGTGCCACCCGCTCCGGGACAACTATTAACACCGGGGAGCTGTTTTTT. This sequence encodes CATRSGTTINTGELFF. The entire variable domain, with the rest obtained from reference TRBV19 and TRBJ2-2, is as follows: DGGITQSPKYLFRKEGQNVTLSCEQNLNHDAMYWYRQDPGQGLRLIYYSQIVNDFQKGDIAEGYSVSREKKESFPLTVTSAQKNPTAFYLCATRSGTTINTGELFFGEGSRLTVL.

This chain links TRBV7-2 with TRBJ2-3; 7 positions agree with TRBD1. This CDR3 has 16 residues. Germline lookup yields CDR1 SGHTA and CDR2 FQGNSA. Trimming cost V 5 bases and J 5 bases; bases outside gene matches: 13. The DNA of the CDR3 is TGTGCCAGCAGCCGGGACAGAAAGAAAGCAAGAGATACGCAGTATTTT. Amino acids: CASSRDRKKARDTQYF.

CDR3 sequence: CASSQALGEQYV. The CDR3 DNA is TGTGCCAGCAGTCAGGCCCTGGGGGAGCAGTACGTC. The chain employs TRBV28 and TRBJ2-7; no clear D gene. The germline V gene has CDR1 MDHEN and CDR2 SYDVKM. V lost 5 bases, J lost 7 bases, and 12 bases lay in between. The CDR3 has 12 amino acids.

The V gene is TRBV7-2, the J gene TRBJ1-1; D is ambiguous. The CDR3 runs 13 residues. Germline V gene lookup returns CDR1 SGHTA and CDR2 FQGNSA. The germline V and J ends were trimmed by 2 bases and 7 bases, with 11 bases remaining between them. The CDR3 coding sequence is TGTGCCAGCAGCTTAAATAGCCAGATTGAAGCTTTCTTT. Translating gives CASSLNSQIEAFF.